This TCR beta chain is drawn from a study of cytomegalovirus exposure and HLA in healthy donors. Overall study results and limits: Most subjects had HLA-A and HLA-B alleles reportedly predicted accurately by TCR beta sequences. As a later analysis revealed, the rate of TCR association differed by HLA locus, with DRB1 most and HLA-C fewest. The investigators catalogued 180 or so TCR beta chains as cytomegalovirus-associated. Later analysis suggested links between common viral pathogens and several top significant clusters.

Researchers ran the PCR with 60 Vbeta and 13 Jbeta primers. Profiled with immunoSEQ multiplex PCR; TCRdb holds only in-frame clones, not every one. The sample lists about 160,000 clones, about 80% occurring once. This clone was counted between two and nine times. Its antigen remains unidentified. This CDR3 region has 15 residues. CDR1 and CDR2 from the germline V gene are LNHNV and YYDKDF (reference sequence). The ends were cut back, 0 bases at V and 8 bases at J, with 16 bases in the middle. Sequencing was performed on PBMCs. This clonotype was obtained from a young man in good health and CMV-seronegative. The chain couples TRBV15 to TRBJ1-2; tentative D call: TRBD1 (6 bases). The CDR3 sequence is CATSRDRAGGWGYTF. The CDR3 nucleotides read TGTGCCACCAGCAGAGATCGGGCGGGGGGCTGGGGCTACACCTTC.